The 24 T cell receptor beta chains below come from one sample, sequenced in a study of tissue T cells after allogeneic stem cell transplantation. The time point here: mouse harvest day 7 after allogeneic transplant. Mouse grafts combined 10^7 T-cell-depleted bone marrow cells with 10^6 splenic CD5+ T cells. Sequencing used immunoSEQ multiplex PCR; TCRdb keeps in-frame clones, though not all of them. The sample lists over 7,000 clones, about 45% occurring once. The material sequenced was gut tissue. The receptor set was obtained from a female BALB/c mouse given C57BL/6 T cells with graft-versus-host disease after an allogeneic hematopoietic cell transplant.

In regard to this clone: Genes here carry mouse names. Read coverage stops 1 residue before the CDR3 terminus; the germline J gene supplies the remainder. The J gene is TRBJ2-4, the V gene TRBV23; TRBD2 is taken as the D call from the table, unchecked against the DNA. The CDR3 is 15 amino acids. The V gene's germline CDR1 is KGHTA and CDR2 FQNQQP. This CDR3 reads CSSSWTGGSQNTLYF. CDR3 DNA, as far as it was read: TGCTCCAGCAGTTGGACTGGGGGTAGTCAAAACACCTTGTAC.

This clone was recorded a few times. Gene names and germline match the mouse. The CDR3 is cut off 1 residue early in the read; its end comes from the germline J gene. V and J are TRBV26 and TRBJ2-1, with 9 bases fitting TRBD2. CDR1 and CDR2 (germline): KGHPV, FQNQEV (reference sequence). Trimming took 0 bases from V and 5 from J; bases not matched to a gene: 2. The CDR3 runs 15 residues. This CDR3 is CASSLSNWGDAEQFF. The DNA read from the CDR3 is TGTGCCAGCAGTCTGTCGAACTGGGGGGATGCTGAGCAGTTC.

As to this clone: The genes and germline here are from mouse. Read coverage stops 1 residue before the CDR3 terminus; the germline J gene supplies the remainder. V and J are TRBV26 and TRBJ2-1; perhaps TRBD2 as D (7 bases). The germline V gene has CDR1 KGHPV and CDR2 FQNQEV (reference sequence). The length of the CDR3 is 14 residues. V was pared by 1 base and J by 3 bases, with 7 bases between. CDR3 region: CASSLWGAYAEQFF. The sequenced CDR3 bases are TGTGCCAGCAGTCTGTGGGGGGCCTATGCTGAGCAGTTC.

Worth noting for this clone: Mouse germline and gene names are used. The DNA ends 1 residue before the CDR3 does, and the rest of the CDR3 is filled in from the germline J gene. V usage is TRBV26 and J usage is TRBJ1-1; 9 nucleotides match TRBD1. The germline V gene has CDR1 KGHPV and CDR2 FQNQEV (reference sequence). The length of the CDR3 is 14 residues. V gave up 4 bases and J gave up 3 bases; unmatched junction bases: 3. The sequenced CDR3 bases are TGTGCCAGCAGTCCCGGGACAGGGCACACAGAAGTCTTC. Protein sequence: CASSPGTGHTEVF. The full-length CDR3 reads as CASSPGTGHTEVFF.

To note about this clone: Genes here carry mouse names. The read comes to an end 1 residue before the CDR3 does, leaving the germline J gene to fill in the end. The genes are TRBV26 and TRBJ2-5; TRBD2 agrees at 11 bases. V lost 3 bases and J lost 5; bases outside the gene matches: 1. CDR1 and CDR2 from the germline V gene are KGHPV and FQNQEV (reference sequence). The CDR3 spans 14 residues. CDR3 DNA (partial): TGTGCCAGCAGTCTCGGACTGGGGGGAGACACCCAGTAC. It yields the protein CASSLGLGGDTQY. In full, the CDR3 reads CASSLGLGGDTQYF.

This clone came up once. Mouse gene names and germline throughout. Sequencing ends 1 residue short of the CDR3 end; the germline J gene provides the rest. The chain combines TRBV19 with TRBJ2-5; D is ambiguous. The CDR3 loop spans 13 amino acids. The germline CDR1 and CDR2 sequences are FNHDT and SITEND (reference sequence). V lost 2 bases and J 0 bases, leaving 4 bases between the germline ends. Here the CDR3 reads CASSMPNQDTQYF. The CDR3 DNA, read in part, is TGTGCCAGCAGTATGCCAAACCAAGACACCCAGTAC.

The table lists this clone with a few counts. Gene names are the mouse ones. The read is 1 residue too short to cover the CDR3 end, so that end is filled in from the germline J gene. The chain recombines TRBV3 with TRBJ2-1, with D perhaps matching TRBD2 (5 bases). V was cut by 1 base and J by 7 bases, with 8 bases left in between. The CDR3 loop spans 13 amino acids. Germline V CDR1 and CDR2: SNHLY, FYNGKV (reference sequence). This CDR3 is CASSLVGRAEQFF. Partial CDR3 DNA: TGTGCCAGCAGCTTAGTGGGGAGAGCTGAGCAGTTC. Filled out from reference TRBV3 and TRBJ2-1, the complete variable domain reads GPKVLQIPSHQIIDMGQMVTLNCDPVSNHLYFYWYKQILGQQMEFLVNFYNGKVMEKSKLFKDQFSVERPDGSYFTLKIQPTALEDSAVYFCASSLVGRAEQFFGPGTRLTVL.

To note about this clone: These gene names are mouse names. Incomplete CDR3 DNA: TGTGCCAGCTCCCCCTGGGGGCCTAGTCAAAACACCTTGTAC. Residues: CASSPWGPSQNTLY. The full CDR3 protein is CASSPWGPSQNTLYF. The V gene is TRBV12-1, the J gene TRBJ2-4, with D maybe TRBD2 (7 bases). The missing CDR3 end, 1 residue past where the read stops, is filled in from the germline J gene. The V and J ends lost 4 bases and 0 bases respectively, with 13 bases between them. This CDR3 region has 15 residues. CDR1 and CDR2 (germline): SGHSN, HYEKVE.

A word on this clone: Mouse gene names and germline throughout. The DNA ends 1 residue before the CDR3 does, and the rest of the CDR3 is filled in from the germline J gene. The chain employs TRBV5 and TRBJ2-7; 10 nucleotides align to TRBD2. Germline lookup yields CDR1 LGHNA and CDR2 YNLKQL (reference sequence). V trimming: 4 bases; J trimming: 3 bases; junction bases outside the gene matches: 3. CDR3 length: 14 residues. The CDR3 DNA, read in part, is TGTGCCAGCAGCCCAGGACTGGGGGACTATGAACAGTAC. Residues: CASSPGLGDYEQY. The full CDR3 reads CASSPGLGDYEQYF.

Worth noting for this clone: Genes here carry mouse names. The sequence runs out 1 residue before the end of the CDR3; the remainder is reconstructed from the germline J gene. This chain links TRBV13-1 with TRBJ2-3, with TRBD2 matching over 8 bases. The germline gives CDR1 NSHNY, CDR2 SYGAGN. CDR3 length equals 16 residues. V lost 2 bases to trimming and J lost 0 bases; unmatched junction nucleotides: 5. The CDR3 bases that were read are TGTGCCAGCAGTGACTGGGGGGTCTCTAGTGCAGAAACGCTGTAT. Translated: CASSDWGVSSAETLY. In full, the CDR3 reads CASSDWGVSSAETLYF.

A remark on this clone: The listed genes are named as in mouse. The CDR3 spells CSSSQGQGDERLFF. The covered CDR3 bases are TGCTCCAGCAGTCAAGGACAGGGAGACGAAAGATTATTT. The chain recombines TRBV23 with TRBJ1-4; TRBD1 is the table's D call, not checked against the DNA. Read data end 1 residue before the CDR3 end; the end is taken from the germline J gene. The germline V gene has CDR1 KGHTA and CDR2 FQNQQP. The CDR3 is made up of 14 amino acids.

Note on this clone: These gene names are mouse names. The DNA read from the CDR3 is TGTGCCAGCAGCCTGACCGGGAGACAAGACACCCAGTAC. Translation: CASSLTGRQDTQY. The whole CDR3 sequence is CASSLTGRQDTQYF. The V and J genes are TRBV26 and TRBJ2-5; no reliable D call. Sequencing ends 1 residue short of the CDR3 end; the germline J gene provides the rest. Trimming shortened V by 6 bases and J by 3 bases, and 13 bases separated the two germline ends. The CDR3 is made up of 14 amino acids. Germline V gene lookup returns CDR1 KGHPV and CDR2 FQNQEV (reference sequence).

This clone was counted between two and nine times. Gene names follow the mouse nomenclature. The read ends 1 residue shy of where the CDR3 ends; the end is completed using the germline J gene. The chain employs TRBV26 and TRBJ2-5; no definite D call. The CDR3 length is 12 residues. CDR1 and CDR2 (germline): KGHPV, FQNQEV (reference sequence). V gave up 4 bases and J gave up 5 bases, with 7 bases separating them. The CDR3 bases that were read are TGTGCCAGCAGTCAGGGCGGAGACACCCAGTAC. This encodes CASSQGGDTQY. Given in full, the CDR3 is CASSQGGDTQYF. Complete variable domain (other parts from reference TRBV26 and TRBJ2-5): NSKVIQTPRYLVKGQGQKAKMRCIPEKGHPVVFWYQQNKNNEFKFLINFQNQEVLQQIDMTEKRFSAECPSNSPCSLEIQSSEAGDSALYLCASSQGGDTQYFGPGTRLLVL.

Concerning this clone: Gene names and germline match the mouse. The missing CDR3 end, 1 residue past where the read stops, is filled in from the germline J gene. This chain links TRBV26 with TRBJ2-7; 8 bases are shared with TRBD2. V lost 0 bases to trimming and J lost 6 bases; unmatched junction nucleotides: 4. This CDR3 has 14 residues. Germline loops: CDR1 KGHPV, CDR2 FQNQEV (reference sequence). CDR3 DNA, as far as it was read: TGTGCCAGCAGTCTGTCAGGGGGGGCGCTTGAACAGTAC. Translating gives CASSLSGGALEQY. The CDR3 in its entirety is CASSLSGGALEQYF.

This clone was recorded once. Genes and germline come from the mouse. The sequenced fragment ends 1 residue before the CDR3 boundary, so the rest is inferred from the germline J gene. This chain joins TRBV29 and TRBJ1-1; D remains ambiguous. The CDR3 covers 11 residues. Germline CDR1 MSHET, CDR2 SYDVDS. Trimming took off 6 bases at V and 0 bases at J, with 2 bases between the two ends. The CDR3: CASRSNTEVFF. Partial CDR3 DNA: TGTGCTAGCAGGTCAAACACAGAAGTCTTC.

Concerning this clone itself: Genes and germline come from the mouse. The CDR3 end is not reached by the read, which stops 1 residue before it; the germline J gene fills it in. This rearrangement joins TRBV12-2 to TRBJ2-7, with D possibly TRBD1 on 5 matching bases. The CDR3 extends over 12 amino acids. V lost 4 bases and J lost 3, with 9 bases in between. Germline V gene lookup returns CDR1 SGHLS and CDR2 HYDKME. CDR3 in amino acids: CASSQDIYEQYF. The part of the CDR3 DNA that was read is TGTGCCAGCTCCCAGGACATCTATGAACAGTAC.

Remarks on this clone: Gene names are the mouse ones. The CDR3 is cut off 1 residue early in the read; its end comes from the germline J gene. V is TRBV3 and J is TRBJ1-1; no clear D. The CDR3 is 14 residues long. V was clipped by 0 bases and J by 1 base, with 6 bases between them. Germline CDR1 is SNHLY and CDR2 is FYNGKV (reference sequence). CDR3 residues: CASSLAGKNTEVFF. The covered CDR3 bases are TGTGCCAGCAGCTTAGCTGGCAAAAACACAGAAGTCTTC.

About this clone itself: The gene names here belong to mouse. The sequenced fragment ends 1 residue before the CDR3 boundary, so the rest is inferred from the germline J gene. The J gene is TRBJ2-7, the V gene TRBV19; tentative D call: TRBD2 (5 bases). CDR3 size: 11 residues. Germline CDR1 reads FNHDT; CDR2 reads SITEND (reference sequence). V lost 4 bases and J lost 4, with 6 bases in between. Here the CDR3 reads CASSWGYEQYF. The sequenced part of the CDR3 DNA is TGTGCCAGCAGTTGGGGATATGAACAGTAC. Using reference TRBV19 and TRBJ2-7 for the parts outside the CDR3, the full variable domain is GGIITQTPKFLIGQEGQKLTLKCQQNFNHDTMYWYRQDSGKGLRLIYYSITENDLQKGDLSEGYDASREKKSSFSLTVTSAQKNEMAVFLCASSWGYEQYFGPGTRLTVL.

Remarks on this clone: Gene labels here are mouse ones. Read sequence stops 1 residue before the CDR3 end, and the germline J gene provides the missing end. The J gene is TRBJ2-7, the V gene TRBV26, with TRBD1 matching over 8 bases. Germline values: CDR1 KGHPV, CDR2 FQNQEV (reference sequence). The CDR3 is 15 residues long. V lost 2 bases to trimming and J lost 1 base; unmatched junction nucleotides: 4. Incomplete CDR3 DNA: TGTGCCAGCAGTCTGACAGGGGGATATTCCTATGAACAGTAC. Translated, it gives CASSLTGGYSYEQY. The full CDR3 reads CASSLTGGYSYEQYF.

On this clone itself: The gene names here belong to mouse. The read ends 1 residue shy of where the CDR3 ends; the end is completed using the germline J gene. This chain uses TRBV24 with TRBJ2-3; D may be TRBD1 or TRBD2 (5 bases each). V lost 4 bases, J lost 0 bases, and 5 bases lay in between. The CDR3 spans 13 residues. CDR1 is KGHTA, CDR2 FRNEEI, per germline. The chain's CDR3 is CASSRDSAETLYF. Partial CDR3 DNA: TGTGCCAGCAGTCGGGACAGTGCAGAAACGCTGTAT.

As for this clone: Here the gene names and germline are mouse. The CDR3 goes on 1 residue after the read ends, and that part is filled in from the germline J gene. The chain recombines TRBV26 with TRBJ1-1; 7 bases are shared with TRBD1. J lost 4 bases, V lost 6 bases, and 5 bases had no gene match. The V gene's germline CDR1 is KGHPV and CDR2 FQNQEV (reference sequence). The CDR3 is made up of 13 amino acids. This CDR3 reads CASRGTEGTEVFF. The sequenced part of the CDR3 DNA is TGTGCCAGCAGGGGGACAGAGGGCACAGAAGTCTTC.

As regards this clone: Gene names are mouse gene names. The DNA ends 1 residue before the CDR3 does, and the rest of the CDR3 is filled in from the germline J gene. V is TRBV3 and J is TRBJ1-1; D call uncertain. Trimming stripped 6 bases from V and 1 base from J, with 6 bases between. The CDR3 runs 12 residues. The germline gives CDR1 SNHLY, CDR2 FYNGKV (reference sequence). The CDR3 bases that were read are TGTGCCAGCAGACAGATGAACACAGAAGTCTTC. This encodes CASRQMNTEVF. The full CDR3 reads CASRQMNTEVFF.

A word on this clone: Mouse names are used for the genes. The read is 1 residue too short to cover the CDR3 end, so that end is filled in from the germline J gene. The chain carries TRBV20 and TRBJ2-4; 7 bases align to TRBD1. Losses at the gene ends were 0 bases for V and 1 base for J; bases not matched to a gene: 1. The CDR3 consists of 14 residues. The germline V gene has CDR1 GFQATS and CDR2 STVNSAI. CDR3 region: CGARDQGGQNTLYF. The CDR3 DNA, read in part, is TGTGGTGCTAGGGACCAGGGGGGTCAAAACACCTTGTAC.

This clone was seen a few times. Germline and genes: mouse. The read falls 1 residue short of the CDR3 end, and the missing part is taken from the germline J gene. The rearrangement joins TRBV26 to TRBJ1-2; D is perhaps TRBD1 (6 bases). V dropped 0 bases and J dropped 0 bases, with 8 bases sitting between them. The CDR3 runs 15 residues. Germline V gene sequence: CDR1 KGHPV, CDR2 FQNQEV (reference sequence). CDR3 DNA (partial): TGTGCCAGCAGTCTGTCCGGGACAACAAACTCCGACTACACC. This encodes CASSLSGTTNSDYT. From start to end, the CDR3 is CASSLSGTTNSDYTF.